Reported below is one TCR beta chain. What it binds is not known. Each of the donors had approximately 10 milliliters of peripheral blood drawn into EDTA-treated Vacutainer tubes. These data are taken from a study of blood T cells in healthy people across ages. Notes on the study in general: PBMCs left unsorted prevented a conclusive naive versus antigen-experienced comparison.

The use of a sample-barcoded 5' primer and a J-beta primer mix characterized a second PCR of about 7 to 12 cycles. TCRdb processed the 5' RACE reads anew with MiXCR; each CDR3 protein has one entry. The data contain 580,000 or so distinct CDR3 sequences, more than 45% of them singletons. Deletions cut 7 bases from V and 6 bases from J, with 6 bases between. The germline V gene has CDR1 ENHRY and CDR2 SYGVKD. The CDR3 totals 10 residues. This receptor was taken from a man aged 80 or over in good health. The chain is built from TRBV10-3 and TRBJ1-2, with D possibly being TRBD1 (5 bases). The sample taken for sequencing was blood. The DNA of the CDR3 is TGTGCCATCAAGGGGAATGGCTACACCTTC. The encoded protein is CAIKGNGYTF.